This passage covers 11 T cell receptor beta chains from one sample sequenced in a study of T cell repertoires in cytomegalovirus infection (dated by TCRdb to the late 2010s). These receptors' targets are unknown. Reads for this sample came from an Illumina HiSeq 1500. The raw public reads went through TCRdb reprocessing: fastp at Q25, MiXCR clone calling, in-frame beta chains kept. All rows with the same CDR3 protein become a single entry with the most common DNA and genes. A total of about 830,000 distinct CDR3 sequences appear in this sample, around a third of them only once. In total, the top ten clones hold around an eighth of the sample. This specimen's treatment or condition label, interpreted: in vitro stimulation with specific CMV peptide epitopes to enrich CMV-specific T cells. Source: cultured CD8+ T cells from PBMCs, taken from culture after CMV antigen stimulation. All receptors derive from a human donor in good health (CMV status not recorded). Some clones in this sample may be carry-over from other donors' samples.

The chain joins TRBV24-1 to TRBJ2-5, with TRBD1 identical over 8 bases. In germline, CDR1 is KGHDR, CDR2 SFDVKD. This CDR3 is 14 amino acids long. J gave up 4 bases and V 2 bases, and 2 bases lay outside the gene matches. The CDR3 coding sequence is TGTGCCACCAGTGATTCAGGGGGCCTAGAGACCCAGTACTTC. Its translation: CATSDSGGLETQYF.

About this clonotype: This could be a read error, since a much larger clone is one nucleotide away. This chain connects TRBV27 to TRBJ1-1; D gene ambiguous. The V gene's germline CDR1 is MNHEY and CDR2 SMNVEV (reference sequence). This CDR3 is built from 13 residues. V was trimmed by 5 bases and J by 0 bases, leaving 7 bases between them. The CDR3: CASSKNLNTEAFF. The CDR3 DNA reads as TGTGCCAGCAGTAAAAACCTGAACACTGAAGCTTTCTTT.

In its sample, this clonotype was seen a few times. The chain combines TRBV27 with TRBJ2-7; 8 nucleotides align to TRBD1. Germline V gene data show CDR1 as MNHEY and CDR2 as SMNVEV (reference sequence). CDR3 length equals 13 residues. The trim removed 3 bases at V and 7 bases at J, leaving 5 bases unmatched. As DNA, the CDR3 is TGTGCCAGCAGTTTGGTGACAGGGGAAGAGCAGTACTTC. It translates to CASSLVTGEEQYF.

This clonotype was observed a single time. CDR3 sequence: CASSPPSFGYGYTF. In DNA form, the CDR3 reads TGTGCCAGCAGCCCGCCATCCTTTGGCTATGGCTACACCTTC. The chain links TRBV9 to TRBJ1-2; D is uncertain. The CDR3 consists of 14 residues. Germline lookup yields CDR1 SGDLS and CDR2 YYNGEE. The V end lost 4 bases, the J end lost 4 bases, and 14 bases lay between the germline ends.

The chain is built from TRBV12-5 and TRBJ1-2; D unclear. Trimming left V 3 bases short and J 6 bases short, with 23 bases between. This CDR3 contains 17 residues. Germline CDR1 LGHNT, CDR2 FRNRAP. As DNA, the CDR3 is TGTGCTAGTGGTTTCGTGCCGGAACCTAGGGATTTCGATGGCTACACCTTC. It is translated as CASGFVPEPRDFDGYTF.

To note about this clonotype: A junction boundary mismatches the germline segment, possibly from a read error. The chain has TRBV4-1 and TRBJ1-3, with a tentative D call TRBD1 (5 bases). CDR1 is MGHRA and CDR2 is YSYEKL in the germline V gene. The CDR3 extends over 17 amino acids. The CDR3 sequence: CANSPGEVRRSGNTIYF. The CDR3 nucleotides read TGCGCCAACAGCCCGGGGGAAGTGCGGCGCTCTGGAAACACCATATATTTT.

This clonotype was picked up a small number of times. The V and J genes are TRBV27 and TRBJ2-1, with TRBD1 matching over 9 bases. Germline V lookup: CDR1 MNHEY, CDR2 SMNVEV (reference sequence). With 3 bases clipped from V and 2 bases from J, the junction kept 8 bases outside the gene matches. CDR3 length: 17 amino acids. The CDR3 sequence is CASSFYSGTGTYNEQFF. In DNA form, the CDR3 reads TGTGCCAGCAGTTTTTACTCCGGGACAGGGACCTACAATGAGCAGTTCTTC.

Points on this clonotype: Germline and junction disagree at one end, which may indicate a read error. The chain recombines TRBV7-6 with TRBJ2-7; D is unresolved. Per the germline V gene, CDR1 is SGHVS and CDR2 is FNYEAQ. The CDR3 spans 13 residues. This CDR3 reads CASSLEDAYDQYF. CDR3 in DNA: TGTGCCAGCAGCTTAGAGGACGCCTACGATCAGTACTTC.

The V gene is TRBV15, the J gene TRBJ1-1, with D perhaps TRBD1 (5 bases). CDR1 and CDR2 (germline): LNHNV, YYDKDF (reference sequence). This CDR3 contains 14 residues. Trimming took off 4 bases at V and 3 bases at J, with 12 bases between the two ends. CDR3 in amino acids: CATSTPYRYTEAFF. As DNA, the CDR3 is TGTGCCACCAGCACCCCTTACAGGTACACTGAAGCTTTCTTT.

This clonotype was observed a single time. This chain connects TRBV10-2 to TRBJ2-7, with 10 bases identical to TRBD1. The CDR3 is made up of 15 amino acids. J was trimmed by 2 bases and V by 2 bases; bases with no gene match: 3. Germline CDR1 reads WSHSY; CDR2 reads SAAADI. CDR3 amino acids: CASSEDRGHPYEQYV. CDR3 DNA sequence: TGCGCCAGCAGTGAGGACAGGGGGCACCCCTACGAGCAGTACGTC.

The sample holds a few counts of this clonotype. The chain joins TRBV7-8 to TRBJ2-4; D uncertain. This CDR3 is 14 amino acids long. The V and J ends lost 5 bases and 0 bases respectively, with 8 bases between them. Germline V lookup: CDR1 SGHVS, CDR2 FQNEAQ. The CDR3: CASSPGVAKNIQYF. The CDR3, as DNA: TGTGCCAGCAGCCCCGGCGTAGCCAAAAACATTCAGTACTTC.